The clone carrying this TCR beta chain occurred many times. Its antigen is unknown. The record originates from a study of T-cell reconstitution after alpha-beta-depleted transplantation in children. The library targeted TCRbeta and was prepared with unique molecular identifiers. TCRdb itself ran the PCR reads through MiXCR, one entry per CDR3 protein. The sample contains hundreds of thousands of distinct CDR3 sequences, roughly a tenth of which appear only once. The study, taken as a whole, reports: Once a year had passed after transplant, T-cell counts and diversity came mostly from newly produced T cells. Reported findings indicate that, about two months after transplant, alpha-beta T cells came from several hundred expanded clones, which were derived from non-depleted graft cells. Where some patients showed high TCRbeta diversity at day 60, it came from recipient T cells and thymic progenitors that had survived.

The specimen was PBMCs, collected before TCRalphabeta/CD19-depleted stem cell transplant. The TCR sequence derives from a child aged 2 to 10 with inherited bone marrow failure, due to receive a stem cell transplant.

CDR3 amino acids: CSAPIGGPFYNEQFF. In DNA, the CDR3 is TGCAGCGCCCCAATAGGGGGCCCATTTTACAATGAGCAGTTCTTC. V and J are TRBV29-1 and TRBJ2-1, with 7 nucleotides matching TRBD1. This CDR3 spans 15 amino acids. CDR1 and CDR2 from the germline V gene are SQVTM and ANQGSEA. V was pared by 7 bases and J by 4 bases, with 13 bases of the junction left unmatched.